This TCR beta chain was sequenced for a study of cytomegalovirus exposure and HLA in healthy donors. Concerning this clone: Its target is unknown.

CDR3 size: 14 residues. The V gene's germline CDR1 is SGHDT and CDR2 YYEEEE. V was clipped by 0 bases and J by 3 bases; unmatched bases: 0. This cohort consisted of healthy bone marrow donors. The study ran its PCR with 60 Vbeta and 13 Jbeta primers. The assay was immunoSEQ multiplex PCR, and TCRdb's table has in-frame clones only and misses some. The sample holds 45,000 to 55,000 clones. Study-level findings and limits: Common viral pathogens were later found to be apparently linked to several of the most significant clusters. The only immune exposure information that was available was CMV serostatus.

This clonotype was sampled from a middle-aged man in good health and CMV-seropositive. The rearrangement uses TRBV5-6 and TRBJ2-1; 7 bases align to TRBD1. Input material: PBMCs. For the CDR3, the DNA is TGTGCCAGCAGCTTGGGACAGGGCTACAATGAGCAGTTCTTC. It encodes CASSLGQGYNEQFF. Looking up the rest from reference TRBV5-6 and TRBJ2-1 gives the full variable domain: DAGVTQSPTHLIKTRGQQVTLRCSPKSGHDTVSWYQQALGQGPQFIFQYYEEEERQRGNFPDRFSGHQFPNYSSELNVNALLLGDSALYLCASSLGQGYNEQFFGPGTRLTVL.